This T cell receptor (beta chain) was obtained from a study of T cells after yellow fever vaccination. The study, taken as a whole, reports: Within FACS-sorted repertoires, abundant clonotypes contaminating from the bulk population could be present.

5'RACE template switching added a universal primer site and UMIs to TCR cDNA. MiXCR was run by TCRdb on the 5' RACE reads, yielding one entry per CDR3 protein. The profile covers some 110,000 distinct CDR3 sequences, with 7.5% to 9.5% appearing a single time and 25% taken by the ten largest. This CDR3 is built from 14 residues. The germline V and J ends were trimmed by 8 bases and 8 bases, with 21 bases remaining between them. This clonotype came up many times. The antigen remains unidentified. This specimen was CD8+ T cells sorted from PBMCs, taken 45 days after the yellow fever booster vaccination. The TCR originated in a man aged 25 to 40 who received the YFV17D yellow fever vaccine. The chain is built from TRBV12-3 or TRBV12-4 and TRBJ1-2, with D possibly being TRBD1 (6 bases). CDR3 bases: TGTGCCAGCCCCGGGCCAGGGGCAGGGGACGGCTACACCTTC. Translated: CASPGPGAGDGYTF.